Listed here are 24 T cell receptor beta chains from one sample, sequenced in a study of shared clonotypes between healthy human individuals. Using immunoSEQ multiplex PCR, the repertoire was profiled, and TCRdb retains in-frame clones only, with some absent. This table has over 1.4 million clones, 96% appearing once. The sequenced sample consisted of naive CD4+ T cells sorted from blood. As to subset: CD45RA+ positively selected. The origin of the receptors is a man aged 25 to 45 in good health.

The rearrangement uses TRBV4-3 and TRBJ1-1; no clear D gene. V lost 0 bases and J 0 bases, leaving 14 bases between the germline ends. Germline lookup yields CDR1 LGHNA and CDR2 YSLEER. The CDR3 has 17 residues. The CDR3 DNA reads TGCGCCAGCAGCCAAGATGGTCGAGGTCGTATGAACACTGAAGCTTTCTTT. Protein sequence: CASSQDGRGRMNTEAFF.

V is TRBV6-1 and J is TRBJ2-3; 8 positions agree with TRBD2. Germline V gene data show CDR1 as MNHNS and CDR2 as SASEGT. V was clipped by 4 bases and J by 2 bases; unmatched bases: 14. The CDR3 runs to 18 residues. In DNA, the CDR3 is TGTGCCAGCAGTGGGGTTAGCGGGACCTTACCTTACACAGATACGCAGTATTTT. The encoded protein is CASSGVSGTLPYTDTQYF.

The chain recombines TRBV13 with TRBJ1-2; no definite D call. The germline gives CDR1 PRHDT, CDR2 FYEKMQ (reference sequence). Trimming took 0 bases from V and 5 from J, leaving 19 bases between them. The CDR3 is 17 amino acids. This CDR3 is CASSLGRHDPSEYGYTF. CDR3 nucleotides: TGTGCCAGCAGCTTAGGCCGACACGACCCCTCGGAATATGGCTACACCTTC.

The chain recombines TRBV6-5 with TRBJ2-5; D ambiguous. The germline V gene encodes CDR1 MNHEY and CDR2 SVGAGI. Deletions cut 7 bases from V and 5 bases from J, with 8 bases between. The CDR3 totals 11 residues. CDR3 region: CASTRLETQYF. CDR3 in DNA: TGTGCCAGCACGAGGTTGGAGACCCAGTACTTC.

The chain recombines TRBV7-2 with TRBJ1-1; a possible D gene is TRBD1 (6 bases). This CDR3 region has 13 residues. V gave up 5 bases and J gave up 6 bases, with 13 bases separating them. Per germline, CDR1 SGHTA and CDR2 FQGNSA. Written as DNA, the CDR3 is TGTGCCAGCAGCCTATTCGCAGGGGCTGAAGCTTTCTTT. Its protein product is CASSLFAGAEAFF.

The genes are TRBV5-6 and TRBJ1-1; the D gene is possibly TRBD1 (5 bases). The CDR3 contains 14 residues. Trimming removed 5 bases at V and 4 bases at J, with 15 bases between. Germline loops: CDR1 SGHDT, CDR2 YYEEEE. CDR3 sequence (DNA): TGTGCCAGCAGTTCCGGGCACAGGAGCACTGAAGCTTTCTTT. This codes for CASSSGHRSTEAFF.

The chain recombines TRBV5-4 with TRBJ2-7; 8 bases line up with TRBD2. V was clipped by 1 base and J by 2 bases; unmatched bases: 5. CDR3 length: 15 residues. Germline V gene sequence: CDR1 SGHNT, CDR2 YYREEE (reference sequence). The DNA for the CDR3 is TGTGCCAGCAGCTTGAGTGGCGGGAGGACCTACGAGCAGTACTTC. It yields the protein CASSLSGGRTYEQYF. The whole variable domain, filled in from reference TRBV5-4 and TRBJ2-7, reads ETGVTQSPTHLIKTRGQQVTLRCSSQSGHNTVSWYQQALGQGPQFIFQYYREEENGRGNFPPRFSGLQFPNYSSELNVNALELDDSALYLCASSLSGGRTYEQYFGPGTRLTVT.

The rearrangement uses TRBV7-9 and TRBJ2-5, with 9 nucleotides matching TRBD2. Germline-derived CDR1 and CDR2 are SEHNR and FQNEAQ (reference sequence). V lost 5 bases to trimming and J lost 4 bases; unmatched junction nucleotides: 8. This CDR3 is 15 amino acids long. Here the CDR3 reads CASSPGRAGGETQYF. The CDR3, as DNA: TGTGCCAGCAGCCCAGGTAGAGCGGGAGGAGAGACCCAGTACTTC. The variable domain in full, with the rest retrieved from reference TRBV7-9 and TRBJ2-5, is DTGVSQNPRHKITKRGQNVTFRCDPISEHNRLYWYRQTLGQGPEFLTYFQNEAQLEKSRLLSDRFSAERPKGSFSTLEIQRTEQGDSAMYLCASSPGRAGGETQYFGPGTRLLVL.

The V and J genes are TRBV29-1 and TRBJ2-5; a weak D match, TRBD2 (6 bases). V lost 8 bases and J lost 2, with 12 bases in between. Germline V lookup: CDR1 SQVTM, CDR2 ANQGSEA. The CDR3 has 12 amino acids. This CDR3 is CSSFGGQETQYF. The CDR3 DNA sequence: TGCAGCTCGTTCGGGGGACAAGAGACCCAGTACTTC.

This chain links TRBV7-8 with TRBJ2-7; D assignment may be TRBD1 or TRBD2 (5 bases each). The CDR3 spans 16 residues. Trimming cost V 5 bases and J 10 bases, with 27 bases left between them. Germline V gene lookup returns CDR1 SGHVS and CDR2 FQNEAQ. This CDR3 is CASSLIRGSGPQAQYF. In nucleotides, the CDR3 is TGTGCCAGCAGCCTTATACGCGGGTCGGGGCCCCAAGCCCAGTACTTC.

The CDR3 is CASRNGLADNEQFF. CDR3 DNA: TGTGCCAGCAGAAACGGACTAGCAGACAATGAGCAGTTCTTC. This sequence joins TRBV5-4 and TRBJ2-1; 8 bases are shared with TRBD2. V gave up 5 bases and J gave up 5 bases; unmatched junction bases: 6. The CDR3 runs to 14 residues. Germline lookup yields CDR1 SGHNT and CDR2 YYREEE (reference sequence).

This clone was counted once. The chain has TRBV6-1 and TRBJ1-5; D gene uncertain. V was clipped by 4 bases and J by 3 bases, with 4 bases between them. This CDR3 contains 12 residues. CDR1 is MNHNS and CDR2 is SASEGT in the germline V gene. The CDR3 protein is CASSVSNQPQHF. DNA for the CDR3: TGTGCCAGCAGTGTATCCAATCAGCCCCAGCATTTT.

The chain recombines TRBV29-1 with TRBJ2-3; TRBD2 matches at 10 bases. The V segment lost 7 bases and the J segment 0 bases; nucleotides outside the gene matches: 13. The CDR3 has 17 residues. Germline assignment: CDR1 SQVTM and CDR2 ANQGSEA. CDR3 bases: TGCAGCGCCGAGGAACTAGCGGGGACCCCTAGCACAGATACGCAGTATTTT. It codes for CSAEELAGTPSTDTQYF.

V gene TRBV11-2 combines with J gene TRBJ2-3; D not resolved. Germline V lookup: CDR1 SGHAT, CDR2 FQNNGV. The V end lost 2 bases, the J end lost 2 bases, and 8 bases lay between the germline ends. The CDR3 runs to 14 residues. For the CDR3, the DNA is TGTGCCAGCAGCTTAAACCGGATCACAGATACGCAGTATTTT. Protein: CASSLNRITDTQYF.

The rearrangement uses TRBV15 and TRBJ1-4; D gene ambiguous. Germline CDR1 LNHNV, CDR2 YYDKDF (reference sequence). The V and J ends lost 0 bases and 4 bases respectively, with 9 bases between them. The CDR3 is 15 amino acids. As DNA, the CDR3 is TGTGCCACCAGCAGAGATCCATCGCTTAATGAAAAACTGTTTTTT. Protein product: CATSRDPSLNEKLFF. The variable domain in full, with the rest retrieved from reference TRBV15 and TRBJ1-4, is DAMVIQNPRYQVTQFGKPVTLSCSQTLNHNVMYWYQQKSSQAPKLLFHYYDKDFNNEADTPDNFQSRRPNTSFCFLDIRSPGLGDTAMYLCATSRDPSLNEKLFFGSGTQLSVL.

V gene TRBV5-5 combines with J gene TRBJ1-1; D call uncertain. Looked up from germline, CDR1 is SGHKS and CDR2 is YYEKEE (reference sequence). The CDR3 has 15 residues. Trimming shortened V by 4 bases and J by 5 bases, and 18 bases separated the two germline ends. The CDR3 region has the DNA TGTGCCAGCAGCCTGCCTGGCGTGATGGGGACTGAAGCTTTCTTT. This codes for CASSLPGVMGTEAFF.

V is TRBV7-9 and J is TRBJ2-3, with D perhaps matching TRBD1 or TRBD2 (5 bases each). Germline V lookup: CDR1 SEHNR, CDR2 FQNEAQ (reference sequence). The CDR3 covers 16 residues. In DNA form, the CDR3 reads TGTGCTCTTGGGGACCGTAAACGAACTAGCACAGATACGCAGTATTTT. Its translation: CALGDRKRTSTDTQYF.

The rearrangement uses TRBV7-2 and TRBJ2-2, with TRBD1 matching 11 bases. CDR1 is SGHTA and CDR2 is FQGNSA in the germline V gene. V shed 3 bases and J 5 bases; nucleotides not matched to a gene: 2. The CDR3 extends over 15 amino acids. The CDR3 spells CASSLDRGRTGELFF. DNA of the CDR3: TGTGCCAGCAGCTTGGACAGGGGGCGGACCGGGGAGCTGTTTTTT.

The genes are TRBV11-3 and TRBJ2-2, with 8 bases that match TRBD2. The CDR3 covers 18 residues. The J segment lost 5 bases and the V segment lost 5 bases, leaving 16 bases of the junction unmatched. Germline V CDR1 and CDR2: SGHNT, YENEEA. CDR3 in DNA: TGTGCCAGCAGCCCCCTCCCGGGAGGGCCCGGGGGTACCGGGGAGCTGTTTTTT. It translates to CASSPLPGGPGGTGELFF. The variable domain in full, with the rest retrieved from reference TRBV11-3 and TRBJ2-2, is EAGVVQSPRYKIIEKKQPVAFWCNPISGHNTLYWYLQNLGQGPELLIRYENEEAVDDSQLPKDRFSAERLKGVDSTLKIQPAELGDSAVYLCASSPLPGGPGGTGELFFGEGSRLTVL.

Regarding this clone: A read error may account for a junction end that differs from germline. The chain uses TRBV4-2 and TRBJ2-1, with TRBD1 as a possible D gene (5 bases). The CDR3 spans 14 residues. In germline, CDR1 is LGHNA, CDR2 YNFKEQ. The CDR3: CAGSPTVFYNEQFF. CDR3 in DNA: TGTGCCGGCAGCCCGACAGTTTTCTACAATGAGCAGTTCTTC.

The chain links TRBV5-4 to TRBJ2-2, with 10 nucleotides matching TRBD2. The germline CDR1 and CDR2 sequences are SGHNT and YYREEE (reference sequence). V dropped 4 bases and J dropped 3; count of bases not matched to a gene: 6. CDR3 length equals 16 residues. In DNA form, the CDR3 reads TGTGCCAGCAGCCCCTTAGCGGGAGGCGACACCGGGGAGCTGTTTTTT. This translates into CASSPLAGGDTGELFF.

The chain is built from TRBV5-1 and TRBJ1-4; tentative D call: TRBD1 (5 bases). V was pared by 4 bases and J by 6 bases, with 16 bases between. CDR3 length: 15 amino acids. Germline CDR1 and CDR2: SGHRS and YFSETQ. The CDR3 here is CASSREGRTDEKLFF. For the CDR3, the DNA is TGCGCCAGCAGCCGCGAGGGGCGGACGGATGAAAAACTGTTTTTT. Full variable domain (rest looked up from reference TRBV5-1 and TRBJ1-4): KAGVTQTPRYLIKTRGQQVTLSCSPISGHRSVSWYQQTPGQGLQFLFEYFSETQRNKGNFPGRFSGRQFSNSRSEMNVSTLELGDSALYLCASSREGRTDEKLFFGSGTQLSVL.

This rearrangement joins TRBV7-6 to TRBJ2-2, with TRBD2 matching 12 bases. Germline V gene data show CDR1 as SGHVS and CDR2 as FNYEAQ. CDR3 length: 17 residues. Losses at the gene ends were 1 base for V and 5 bases for J; bases not matched to a gene: 5. The CDR3 nucleotides read TGTGCCAGCAGCTTAGTCCTAGCGGGAGGGGATACCGGGGAGCTGTTTTTT. The encoded protein is CASSLVLAGGDTGELFF.

The chain couples TRBV5-1 to TRBJ2-7, with D possibly being TRBD2 (5 bases). Looked up from germline, CDR1 is SGHRS and CDR2 is YFSETQ. The CDR3 contains 13 residues. V shed 6 bases and J shed 3 bases, with 13 bases lying between them. CDR3 in DNA: TGCGCCAGCAACACCCCTGGGAGCTACGAGCAGTACTTC. Protein: CASNTPGSYEQYF.